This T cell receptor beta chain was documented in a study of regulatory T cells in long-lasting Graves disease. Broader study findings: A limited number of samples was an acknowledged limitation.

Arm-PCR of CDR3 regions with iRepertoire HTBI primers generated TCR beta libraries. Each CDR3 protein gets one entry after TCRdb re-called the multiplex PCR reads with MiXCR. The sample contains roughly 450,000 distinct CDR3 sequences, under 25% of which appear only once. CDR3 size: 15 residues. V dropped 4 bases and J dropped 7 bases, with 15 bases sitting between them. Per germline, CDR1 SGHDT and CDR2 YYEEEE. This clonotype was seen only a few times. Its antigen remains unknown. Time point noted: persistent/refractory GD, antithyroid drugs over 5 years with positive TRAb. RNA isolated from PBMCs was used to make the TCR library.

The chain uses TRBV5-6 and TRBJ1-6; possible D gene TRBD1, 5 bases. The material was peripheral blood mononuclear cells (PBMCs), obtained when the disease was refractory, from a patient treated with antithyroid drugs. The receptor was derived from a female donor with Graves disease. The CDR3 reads CASSPYRDGNSPLHF. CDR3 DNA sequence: TGTGCCAGCAGCCCGTATCGGGACGGGAATTCACCCCTCCACTTT.